The TCR beta chain under discussion was sequenced for a study of T cell responses to AZD1222 COVID-19 vaccine. Comment on this clone: Its antigen is as yet unknown.

Assay used: immunoSEQ multiplex PCR; TCRdb lists only in-frame clones, some missing. The sample shows 170,000 or so clones, almost 90% of them seen only once. Study conclusions and caveats: Epitopes outside B.1.351 and B.1.1.7 mutated regions reportedly drew nearly half of spike TCRs.

The CDR3 contains 11 residues. V gave up 1 base and J gave up 10 bases, with 8 bases separating them. The rearrangement uses TRBV12-3 or TRBV12-4 and TRBJ2-7; D might be TRBD1 (5 bases). This sequence originates from an adult who received the AZD1222 COVID-19 vaccine. Specimen: peripheral blood, collected 28 days after the second AZD1222 dose. The CDR3 loop reads CASSLGGLQYF. The CDR3 bases are TGTGCCAGCAGTTTAGGGGGCCTCCAGTACTTC.